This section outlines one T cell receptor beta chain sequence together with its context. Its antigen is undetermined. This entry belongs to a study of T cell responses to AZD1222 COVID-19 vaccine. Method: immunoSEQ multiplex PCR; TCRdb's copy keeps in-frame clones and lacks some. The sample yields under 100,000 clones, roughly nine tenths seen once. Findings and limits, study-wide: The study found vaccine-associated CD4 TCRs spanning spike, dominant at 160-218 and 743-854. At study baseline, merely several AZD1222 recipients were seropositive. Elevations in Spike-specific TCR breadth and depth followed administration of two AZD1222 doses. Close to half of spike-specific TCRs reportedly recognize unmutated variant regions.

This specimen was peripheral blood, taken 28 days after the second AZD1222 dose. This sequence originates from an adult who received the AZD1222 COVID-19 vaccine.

Here the CDR3 DNA reads TGTGCCAGCAGCAGACTAGCGGGGGGGCGGGAGACCCAGTACTTC. As protein: CASSRLAGGRETQYF. The rearrangement uses TRBV2 and TRBJ2-5; 14 nucleotides align to TRBD2. From germline, CDR1 is SNHLY and CDR2 FYNNEI. This CDR3 has 15 residues. V shed 6 bases and J 5 bases; nucleotides not matched to a gene: 5.